This T cell receptor beta chain was sequenced in a study of CD8 T cells in ankylosing spondylitis. TCRdb called the 5' RACE reads again in MiXCR, with one record for every CDR3 protein. The repertoire holds around 340,000 distinct CDR3 sequences, with roughly 20% as singletons. Whole-study findings and limits: Earlier authors reported some of these motif variants in reactive arthritis synovial fluid and blood. Clones linked to disease, bearing a CD8+ phenotype, were relatively rare in peripheral blood. Blood of patients with ankylosing spondylitis appeared to be characterized by a TCR beta motif of roughly eight highly homologous variants.

The length of the CDR3 is 16 residues. Germline V gene data show CDR1 as SGHVS and CDR2 as FQNEAQ. V lost 1 base and J 2 bases, leaving 12 bases between the germline ends. This clonotype was detected a few times. The antigen is not known. This clonotype originated in a male donor with ankylosing spondylitis or in good health (not recorded which). V and J are TRBV7-8 and TRBJ2-1; no firm D call. Input material: blood, either unsorted or a sorted T cell fraction (not recorded which). The CDR3 nucleotides read TGTGCCAGCAGCTTAGGGTTGACCATGACCTACAATGAGCAGTTCTTC. This sequence encodes CASSLGLTMTYNEQFF.